This T cell receptor (beta chain) is drawn from a study of CD8 T cells in Susac syndrome. Sequencing of TCR beta drew on CD8+ and CD4+ T cells from blood. While serving as controls, healthy donors were matched for age and sex. FACS enriched CD8+ TEMRA cells, while bulk CD8+ and CD4+ were negatively isolated. An amount of RNA that ranged from roughly 0.45 to 1 ug was reverse transcribed with random hexamers. The authors amplified TCR beta CDR3 across 54 Vbeta and 13 Jbeta using immunoSEQ multiplex PCR. TCRdb fed the immunoSEQ multiplex PCR reads into MiXCR, producing one record per CDR3 protein. The data contain approximately 120,000 distinct CDR3 sequences, roughly 95% of them seen just once; the ten biggest clones take up 0.09% to 0.1%. The sample comprised CD4+ T cells from PBMCs. The TCR was taken from a human donor in good health.

CDR3 bases: TGTGCCAGCAGGACAGGGGGCGCGGGTGAAGCTTTCTTT. Translation: CASRTGGAGEAFF. The rearrangement uses TRBV2 and TRBJ1-1, with TRBD1 identical over 10 bases. This CDR3 comprises 13 residues. V was pared by 6 bases and J by 7 bases, with 5 bases of the junction left unmatched. Per the germline V gene, CDR1 is SNHLY and CDR2 is FYNNEI. The full variable domain, its missing parts supplied by reference TRBV2 and TRBJ1-1, is EPEVTQTPSHQVTQMGQEVILRCVPISNHLYFYWYRQILGQKVEFLVSFYNNEISEKSEIFDDQFSVERPDGSNFTLKIRSTKLEDSAMYFCASRTGGAGEAFFGQGTRLTVV.